Given below is one T cell receptor (beta chain) in context. These data belong to a study of blood T cell repertoires in COVID-19. This CDR3 spans 16 amino acids. Trimming shortened V by 3 bases and J by 4 bases, and 15 bases separated the two germline ends. CDR1 is LNHNV, CDR2 YYDKDF, per germline (reference sequence). Here immunoSEQ multiplex PCR was the method, and the copy in TCRdb shows in-frame clones only, minus some. The sample includes about 190,000 clones, about nine tenths seen only once; the top ten take 5.5% to 7.5%. The source of this sequence is a middle-aged man with acute or convalescent COVID-19. This chain connects TRBV15 to TRBJ1-4; D may be TRBD1 (5 bases). Sequencing was carried out using peripheral blood. The DNA of the CDR3 is TGTGCCACCAGCAGTGACGGAGGGGCGATTAATGAAAAACTGTTTTTT. Translating gives CATSSDGGAINEKLFF.